This T cell receptor beta chain originates from a study of CD8 T cells in Susac syndrome. The V gene lost 2 bases and the J gene lost 2 bases, with 13 bases spanning the gap. The germline V gene encodes CDR1 SEHNR and CDR2 FQNEAQ (reference sequence). CDR3 length: 15 residues. The RNA, 0.5 to 1 ug, was put through reverse transcription using random hexamers. Each CDR3 protein gets one entry after TCRdb re-called the immunoSEQ multiplex PCR reads with MiXCR. The sample lists 140,000 or so distinct CDR3 sequences, around 95% occurring once. Negative isolation yielded CD8+ and CD4+ T cells; FACS enriched TEMRA cells.

The genes are TRBV7-9 and TRBJ2-7; the D gene is possibly TRBD1 (6 bases). The sequence was collected from a human donor with Susac syndrome. Sequencing was performed on CD4+ T cells from PBMCs. CDR3 in DNA: TGTGCCAGCAGCTTATTTGGGGGCGTCGCCTACGAGCAGTACTTC. Encoded protein: CASSLFGGVAYEQYF.